The sequence of this T cell receptor beta chain was determined in a study of T cell changes during pregnancy in multiple sclerosis. The CDR3 is made up of 12 amino acids. The germline V gene has CDR1 SGHVS and CDR2 FNYEAQ. Trimming cost V 5 bases and J 3 bases, with 5 bases left between them. Method: immunoSEQ multiplex PCR; TCRdb's copy keeps in-frame clones and lacks some. This table has tens of thousands of clones, 91% appearing once. The chain couples TRBV7-6 to TRBJ2-4, with D unresolved. This sample comprised peripheral blood, obtained in the third trimester of pregnancy. The source of this sequence is a female donor in good health, enrolled as a control in a pregnancy study. In nucleotides, the CDR3 is TGTGCCAGCAGCCTACGCAAAAACATTCAGTACTTC. This sequence encodes CASSLRKNIQYF. Based on the CDR3 plus reference TRBV7-6 and TRBJ2-4, the full variable domain is GAGVSQSPRYKVTKRGQDVALRCDPISGHVSLYWYRQALGQGPEFLTYFNYEAQQDKSGLPNDRFSAERPEGSISTLTIQRTEQRDSAMYRCASSLRKNIQYFGAGTRLSVL.